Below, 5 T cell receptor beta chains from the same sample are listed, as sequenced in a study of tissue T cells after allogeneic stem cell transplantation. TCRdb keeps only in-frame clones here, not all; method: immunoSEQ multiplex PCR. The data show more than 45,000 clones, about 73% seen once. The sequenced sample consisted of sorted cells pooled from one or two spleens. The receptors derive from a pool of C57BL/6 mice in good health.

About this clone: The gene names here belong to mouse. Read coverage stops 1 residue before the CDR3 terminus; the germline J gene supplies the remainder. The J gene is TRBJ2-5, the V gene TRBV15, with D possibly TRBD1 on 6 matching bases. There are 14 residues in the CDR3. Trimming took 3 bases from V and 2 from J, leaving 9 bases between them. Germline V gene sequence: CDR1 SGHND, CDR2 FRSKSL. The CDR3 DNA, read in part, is TGTGCCAGCAGTTTTGGGACAACCCAAGACACCCAGTAC. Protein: CASSFGTTQDTQY. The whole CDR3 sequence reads CASSFGTTQDTQYF.

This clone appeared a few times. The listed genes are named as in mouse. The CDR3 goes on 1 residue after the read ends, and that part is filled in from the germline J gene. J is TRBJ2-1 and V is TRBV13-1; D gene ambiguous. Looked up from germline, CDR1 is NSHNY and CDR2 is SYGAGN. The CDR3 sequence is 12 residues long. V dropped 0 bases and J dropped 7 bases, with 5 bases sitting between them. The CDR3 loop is CASSDELAEQFF. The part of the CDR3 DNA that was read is TGTGCCAGCAGTGATGAACTGGCTGAGCAGTTC.

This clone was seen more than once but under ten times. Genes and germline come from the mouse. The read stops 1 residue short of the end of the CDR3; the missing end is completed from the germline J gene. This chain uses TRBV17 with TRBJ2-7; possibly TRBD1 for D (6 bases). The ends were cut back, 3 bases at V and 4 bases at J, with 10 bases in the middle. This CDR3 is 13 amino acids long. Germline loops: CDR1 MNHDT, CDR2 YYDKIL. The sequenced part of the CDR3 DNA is TGTGCTAGCAGTAGGGGGCAGGGGTATGAACAGTAC. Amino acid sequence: CASSRGQGYEQY. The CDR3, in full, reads CASSRGQGYEQYF.

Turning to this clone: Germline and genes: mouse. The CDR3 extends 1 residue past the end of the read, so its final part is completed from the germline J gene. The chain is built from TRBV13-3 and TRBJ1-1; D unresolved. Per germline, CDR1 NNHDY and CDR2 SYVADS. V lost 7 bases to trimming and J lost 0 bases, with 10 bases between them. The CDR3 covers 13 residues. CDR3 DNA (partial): TGTGCCAGCGGGATGGGGTCAAACACAGAAGTCTTC. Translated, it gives CASGMGSNTEVF. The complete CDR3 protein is CASGMGSNTEVFF.

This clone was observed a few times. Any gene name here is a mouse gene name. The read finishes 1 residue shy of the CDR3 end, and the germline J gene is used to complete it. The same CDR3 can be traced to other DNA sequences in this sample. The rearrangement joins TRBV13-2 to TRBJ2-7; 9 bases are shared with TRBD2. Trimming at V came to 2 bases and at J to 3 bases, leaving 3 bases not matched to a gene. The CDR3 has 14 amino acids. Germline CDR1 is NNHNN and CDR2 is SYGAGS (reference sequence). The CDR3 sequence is CASGEGWGGYEQYF. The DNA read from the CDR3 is TGTGCCAGCGGTGAAGGCTGGGGGGGCTATGAACAGTAC.